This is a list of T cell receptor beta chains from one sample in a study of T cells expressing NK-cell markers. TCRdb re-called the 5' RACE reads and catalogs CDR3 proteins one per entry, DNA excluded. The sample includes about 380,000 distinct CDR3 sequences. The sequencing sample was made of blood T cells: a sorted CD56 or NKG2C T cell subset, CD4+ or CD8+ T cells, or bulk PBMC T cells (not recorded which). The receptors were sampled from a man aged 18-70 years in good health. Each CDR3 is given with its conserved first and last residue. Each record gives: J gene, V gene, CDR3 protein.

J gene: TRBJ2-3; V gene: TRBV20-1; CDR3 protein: CSARDPNSGGAGDTQYF
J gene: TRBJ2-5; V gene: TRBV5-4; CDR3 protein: CASSLGDRGGRETQYF
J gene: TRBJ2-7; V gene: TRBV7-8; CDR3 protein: CASSNQARRTSYEQYF
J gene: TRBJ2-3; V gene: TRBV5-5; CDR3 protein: CASSLVPAGADTQYF
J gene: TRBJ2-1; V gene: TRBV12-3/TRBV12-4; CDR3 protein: CASKGGAPYNEQFF
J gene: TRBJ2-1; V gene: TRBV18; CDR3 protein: CASSARDRYNEQFF
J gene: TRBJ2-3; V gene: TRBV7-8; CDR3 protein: CASSAIAGGRLTDTQYF
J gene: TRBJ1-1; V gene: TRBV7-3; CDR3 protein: CASSTDRGLGTEAFF
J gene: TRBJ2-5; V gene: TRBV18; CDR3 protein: CASSPGHLTETQYF
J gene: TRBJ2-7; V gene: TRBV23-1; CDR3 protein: CASSQGWGTDYEQYF
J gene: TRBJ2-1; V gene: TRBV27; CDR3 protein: CASRTKQGAAYNEQFF
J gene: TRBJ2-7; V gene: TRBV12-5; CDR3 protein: CASGFKLPLAGEPYEQYF
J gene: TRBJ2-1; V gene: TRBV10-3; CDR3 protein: CAISKDRGANEQFF
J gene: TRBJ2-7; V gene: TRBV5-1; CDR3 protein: CASSFEPGQGKYEQYF
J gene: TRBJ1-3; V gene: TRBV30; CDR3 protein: CAWVPVGFGNTIYF
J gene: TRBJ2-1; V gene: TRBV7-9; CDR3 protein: CASSLGQGAVNEQFF
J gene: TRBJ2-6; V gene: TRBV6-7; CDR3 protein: CASSFIDRVGDGANVLTF
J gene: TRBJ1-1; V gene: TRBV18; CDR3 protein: CASSPGGIPRTEAFF
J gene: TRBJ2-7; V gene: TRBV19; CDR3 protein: CASSGGSDLEQYF
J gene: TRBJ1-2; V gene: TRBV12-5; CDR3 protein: CASGLDGRPGNGYTF
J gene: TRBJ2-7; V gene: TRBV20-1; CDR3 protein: CSARDVGSSYEQYF
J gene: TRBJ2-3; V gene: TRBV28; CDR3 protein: CASSFVQRTDTQYF
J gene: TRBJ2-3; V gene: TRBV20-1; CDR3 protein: CSAPPQRGGGDTQYF
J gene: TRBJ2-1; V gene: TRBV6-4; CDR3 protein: CASSDSGGLSYNEQFF
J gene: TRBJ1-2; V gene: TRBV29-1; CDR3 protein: CSVGGGAGYTF
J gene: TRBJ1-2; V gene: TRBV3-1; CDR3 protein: CASSRRDRTNYGYTF
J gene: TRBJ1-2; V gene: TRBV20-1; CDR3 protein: CSAKGQGEYGYTF
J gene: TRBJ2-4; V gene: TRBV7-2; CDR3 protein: CASSTRQRGSELNIQYF
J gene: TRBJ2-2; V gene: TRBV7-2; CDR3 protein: CASSRALRNTGELFF
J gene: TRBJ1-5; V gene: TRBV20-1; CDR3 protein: CSARGRAPQPQHF
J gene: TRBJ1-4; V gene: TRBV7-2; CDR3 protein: CASGITATNEKLFF
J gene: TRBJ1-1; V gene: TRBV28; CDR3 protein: CASSVAQVLEAFF
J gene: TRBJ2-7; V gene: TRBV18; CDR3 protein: CASSLEGGPYEQYF
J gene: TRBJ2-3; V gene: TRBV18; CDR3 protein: CASSQTTDTQYF
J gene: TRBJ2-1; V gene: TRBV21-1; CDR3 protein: CASSKVLAASSYNEQFF
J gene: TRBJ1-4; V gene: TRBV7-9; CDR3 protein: CASSQKGQGSEKLFF
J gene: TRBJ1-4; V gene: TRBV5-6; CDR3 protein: CASSQPANEKLFF
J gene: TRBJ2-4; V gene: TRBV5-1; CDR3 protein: CASSLAGRVDIQYF
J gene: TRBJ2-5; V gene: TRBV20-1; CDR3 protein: CSAGLAGTSGTQYF
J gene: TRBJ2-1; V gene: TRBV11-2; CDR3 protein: CASSPRLAAKGSYNEQFF
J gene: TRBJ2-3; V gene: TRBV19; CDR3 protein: CASRTRGASTDTQYF
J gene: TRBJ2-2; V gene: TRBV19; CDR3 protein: CASSIRGLDTGELFF
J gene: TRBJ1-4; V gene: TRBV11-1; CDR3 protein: CASSSRQERNEKLFF
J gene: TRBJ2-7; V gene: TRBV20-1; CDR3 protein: CSADIQPRSSYEQYF
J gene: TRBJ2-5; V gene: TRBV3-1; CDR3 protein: CASSQRTSGQETQYF
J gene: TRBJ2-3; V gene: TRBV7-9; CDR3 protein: CASSPNRGGDTDTQYF